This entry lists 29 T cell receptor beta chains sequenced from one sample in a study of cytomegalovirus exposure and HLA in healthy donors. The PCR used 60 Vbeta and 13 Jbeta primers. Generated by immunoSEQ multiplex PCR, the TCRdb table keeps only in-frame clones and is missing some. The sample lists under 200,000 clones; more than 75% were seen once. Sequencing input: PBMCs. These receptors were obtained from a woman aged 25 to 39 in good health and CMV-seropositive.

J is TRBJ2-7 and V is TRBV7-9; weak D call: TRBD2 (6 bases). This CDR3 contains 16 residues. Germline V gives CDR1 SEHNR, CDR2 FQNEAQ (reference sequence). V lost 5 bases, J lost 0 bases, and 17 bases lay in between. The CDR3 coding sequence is TGTGCCAGCAGCAGCGGGCCGCTCCTAAGCTCCTACGAGCAGTACTTC. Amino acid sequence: CASSSGPLLSSYEQYF.

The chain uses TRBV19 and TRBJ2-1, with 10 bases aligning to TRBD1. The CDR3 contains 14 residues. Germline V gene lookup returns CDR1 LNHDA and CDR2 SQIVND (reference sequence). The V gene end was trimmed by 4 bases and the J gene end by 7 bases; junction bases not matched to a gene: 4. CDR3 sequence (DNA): TGTGCCAGTAGTACGACAGGGGGCGGGAATGAGCAGTTCTTC. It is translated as CASSTTGGGNEQFF.

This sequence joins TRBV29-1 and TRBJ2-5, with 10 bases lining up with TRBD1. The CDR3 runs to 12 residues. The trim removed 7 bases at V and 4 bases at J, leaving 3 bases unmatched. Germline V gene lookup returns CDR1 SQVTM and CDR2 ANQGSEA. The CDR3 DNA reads TGCAGCGCCTGGACAGGGGGAGAGACCCAGTACTTC. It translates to CSAWTGGETQYF.

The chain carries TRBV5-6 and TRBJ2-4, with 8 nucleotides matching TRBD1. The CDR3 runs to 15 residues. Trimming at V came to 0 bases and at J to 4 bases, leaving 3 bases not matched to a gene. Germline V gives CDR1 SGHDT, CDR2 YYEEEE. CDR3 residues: CASSLGTGRKNIQYF. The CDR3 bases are TGTGCCAGCAGCTTGGGGACAGGGCGAAAAAACATTCAGTACTTC.

The CDR3 protein is CASSVGLAGTDTQYF. CDR3 in DNA: TGTGCCAGCAGTGTTGGACTAGCGGGCACAGATACGCAGTATTTT. This chain joins TRBV6-1 and TRBJ2-3; TRBD2 agrees at 10 bases. The CDR3 is 15 residues long. Trimming took 4 bases from V and 1 from J; bases not matched to a gene: 2. Looked up from germline, CDR1 is MNHNS and CDR2 is SASEGT.

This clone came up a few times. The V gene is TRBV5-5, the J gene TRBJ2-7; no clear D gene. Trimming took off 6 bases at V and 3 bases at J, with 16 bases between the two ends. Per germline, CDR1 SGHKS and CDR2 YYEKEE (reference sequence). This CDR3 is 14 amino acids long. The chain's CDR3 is CASTPGALSYEQYF. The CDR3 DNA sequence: TGTGCCAGCACCCCCGGAGCCCTCAGCTACGAGCAGTACTTC.

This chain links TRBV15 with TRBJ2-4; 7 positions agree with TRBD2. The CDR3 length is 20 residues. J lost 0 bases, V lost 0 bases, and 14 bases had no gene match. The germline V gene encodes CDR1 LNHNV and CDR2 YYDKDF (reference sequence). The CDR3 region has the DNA TGTGCCACCAGCAGAGATCTCCGACTAGCAGAAGAACTAGCCAAAAACATTCAGTACTTC. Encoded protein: CATSRDLRLAEELAKNIQYF.

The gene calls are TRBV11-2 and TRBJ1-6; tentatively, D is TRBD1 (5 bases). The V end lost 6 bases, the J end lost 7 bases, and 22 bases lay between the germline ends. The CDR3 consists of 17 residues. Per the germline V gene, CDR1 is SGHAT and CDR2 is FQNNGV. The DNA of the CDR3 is TGTGCCAGCAGTTTCGTGGGGGGGTCCGCCCGCAATTCACCCCTCCACTTT. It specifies CASSFVGGSARNSPLHF.

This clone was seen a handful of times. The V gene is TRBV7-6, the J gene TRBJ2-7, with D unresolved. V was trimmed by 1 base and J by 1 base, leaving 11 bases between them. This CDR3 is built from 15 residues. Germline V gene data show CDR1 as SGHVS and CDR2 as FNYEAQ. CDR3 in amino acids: CASSLDLADSYEQYF. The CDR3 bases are TGTGCCAGCAGCTTAGACTTGGCGGATTCCTACGAGCAGTACTTC.

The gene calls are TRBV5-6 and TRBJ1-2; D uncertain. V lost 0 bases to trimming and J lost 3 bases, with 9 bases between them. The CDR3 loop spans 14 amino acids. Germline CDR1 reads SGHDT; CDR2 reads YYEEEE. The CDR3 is CASSLAMEDYGYTF. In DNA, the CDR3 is TGTGCCAGCAGCTTGGCCATGGAGGACTATGGCTACACCTTC.

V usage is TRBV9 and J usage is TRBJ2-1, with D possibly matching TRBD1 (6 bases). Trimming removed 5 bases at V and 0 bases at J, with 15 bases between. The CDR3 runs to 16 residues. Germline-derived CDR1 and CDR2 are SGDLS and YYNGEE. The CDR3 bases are TGTGCCAGCAGTCCTCGGGACACCCGCTCCTACAATGAGCAGTTCTTC. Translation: CASSPRDTRSYNEQFF.

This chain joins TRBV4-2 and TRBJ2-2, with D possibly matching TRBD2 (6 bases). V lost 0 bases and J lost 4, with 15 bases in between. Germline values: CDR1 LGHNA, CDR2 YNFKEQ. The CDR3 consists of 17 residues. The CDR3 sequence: CASSQDGQDYLTGELFF. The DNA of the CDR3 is TGTGCCAGCAGCCAAGACGGCCAGGACTATCTCACCGGGGAGCTGTTTTTT.

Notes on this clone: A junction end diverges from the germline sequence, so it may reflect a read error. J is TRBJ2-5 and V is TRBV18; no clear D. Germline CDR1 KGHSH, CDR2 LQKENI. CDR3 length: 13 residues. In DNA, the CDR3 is TGTGCCAGTTCACCGGAAGCGACCTTCCTCCAGTACTTC. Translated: CASSPEATFLQYF.

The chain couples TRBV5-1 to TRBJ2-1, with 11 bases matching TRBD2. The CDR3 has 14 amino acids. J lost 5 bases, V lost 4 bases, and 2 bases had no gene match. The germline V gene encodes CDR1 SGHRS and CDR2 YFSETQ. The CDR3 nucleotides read TGCGCCAGCAGCGTAGCGGGAGGGGACAATGAGCAGTTCTTC. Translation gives CASSVAGGDNEQFF. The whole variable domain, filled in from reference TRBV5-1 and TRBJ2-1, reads KAGVTQTPRYLIKTRGQQVTLSCSPISGHRSVSWYQQTPGQGLQFLFEYFSETQRNKGNFPGRFSGRQFSNSRSEMNVSTLELGDSALYLCASSVAGGDNEQFFGPGTRLTVL.

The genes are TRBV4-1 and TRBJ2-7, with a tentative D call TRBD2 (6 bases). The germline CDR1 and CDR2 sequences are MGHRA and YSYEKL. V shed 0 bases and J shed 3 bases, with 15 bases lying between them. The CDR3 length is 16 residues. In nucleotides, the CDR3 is TGCGCCAGCAGCCAAGATGGCGGGGATGGGAGCTACGAGCAGTACTTC. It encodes CASSQDGGDGSYEQYF.

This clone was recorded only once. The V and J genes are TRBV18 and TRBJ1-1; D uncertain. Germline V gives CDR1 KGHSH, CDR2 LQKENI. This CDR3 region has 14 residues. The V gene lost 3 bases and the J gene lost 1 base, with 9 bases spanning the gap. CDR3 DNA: TGTGCCAGCTCACCGGAGGCAGGGAACACTGAAGCTTTCTTT. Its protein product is CASSPEAGNTEAFF. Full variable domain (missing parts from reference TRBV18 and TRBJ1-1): NAGVMQNPRHLVRRRGQEARLRCSPMKGHSHVYWYRQLPEEGLKFMVYLQKENIIDESGMPKERFSAEFPKEGPSILRIQQVVRGDSAAYFCASSPEAGNTEAFFGQGTRLTVV.

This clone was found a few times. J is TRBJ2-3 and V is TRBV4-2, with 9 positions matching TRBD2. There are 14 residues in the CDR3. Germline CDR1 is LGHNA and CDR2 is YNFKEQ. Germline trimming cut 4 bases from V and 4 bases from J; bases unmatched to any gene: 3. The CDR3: CASSPRLAADTQYF. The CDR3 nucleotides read TGTGCCAGCAGCCCCCGACTAGCGGCAGATACGCAGTATTTT.

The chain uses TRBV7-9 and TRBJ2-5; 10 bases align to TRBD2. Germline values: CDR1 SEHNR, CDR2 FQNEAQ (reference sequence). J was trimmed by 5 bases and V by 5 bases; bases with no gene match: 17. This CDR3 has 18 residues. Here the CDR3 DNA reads TGTGCCAGCAGCCTGGGGCTAGCGGGAGTGGAGCAGGGCGAGACCCAGTACTTC. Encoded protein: CASSLGLAGVEQGETQYF.

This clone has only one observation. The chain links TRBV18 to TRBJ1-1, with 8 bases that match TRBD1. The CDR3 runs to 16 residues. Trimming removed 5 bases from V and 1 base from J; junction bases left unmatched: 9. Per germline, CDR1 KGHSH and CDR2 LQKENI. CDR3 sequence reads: CASSLTGAGENTEAFF. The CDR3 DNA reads TGTGCCAGCTCATTGACAGGGGCTGGGGAGAACACTGAAGCTTTCTTT.

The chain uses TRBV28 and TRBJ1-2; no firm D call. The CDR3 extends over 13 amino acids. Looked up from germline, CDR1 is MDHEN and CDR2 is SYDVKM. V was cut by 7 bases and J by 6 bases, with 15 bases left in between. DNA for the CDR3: TGTGCCAGCACCCCAACCGGGGAGGATGGCTACACCTTC. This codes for CASTPTGEDGYTF.

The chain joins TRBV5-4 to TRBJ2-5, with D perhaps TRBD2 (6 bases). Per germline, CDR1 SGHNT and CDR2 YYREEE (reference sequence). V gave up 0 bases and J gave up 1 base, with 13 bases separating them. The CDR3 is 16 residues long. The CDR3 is CASSLVVAAFQETQYF. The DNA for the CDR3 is TGTGCCAGCAGCTTGGTGGTAGCGGCCTTCCAAGAGACCCAGTACTTC.

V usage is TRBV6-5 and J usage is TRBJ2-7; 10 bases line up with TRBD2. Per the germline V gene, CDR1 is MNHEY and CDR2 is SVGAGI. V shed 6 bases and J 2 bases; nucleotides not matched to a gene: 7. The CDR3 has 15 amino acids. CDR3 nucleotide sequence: TGTGCCAGCAGACCGGGACTAGCGCCAACCTACGAGCAGTACTTC. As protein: CASRPGLAPTYEQYF.

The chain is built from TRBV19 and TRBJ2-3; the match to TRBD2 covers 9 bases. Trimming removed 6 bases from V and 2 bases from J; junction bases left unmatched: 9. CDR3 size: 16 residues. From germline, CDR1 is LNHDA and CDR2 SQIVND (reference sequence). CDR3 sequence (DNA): TGTGCCAGTAGCGCCCGACTAGCGGTCATCACAGATACGCAGTATTTT. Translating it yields CASSARLAVITDTQYF.

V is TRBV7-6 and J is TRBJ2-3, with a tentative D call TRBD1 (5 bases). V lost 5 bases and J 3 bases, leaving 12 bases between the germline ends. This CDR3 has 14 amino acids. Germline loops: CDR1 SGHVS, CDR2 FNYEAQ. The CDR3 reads CASSPSAGTDTQYF. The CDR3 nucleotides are TGTGCCAGCAGCCCTAGTGCAGGGACAGATACGCAGTATTTT.

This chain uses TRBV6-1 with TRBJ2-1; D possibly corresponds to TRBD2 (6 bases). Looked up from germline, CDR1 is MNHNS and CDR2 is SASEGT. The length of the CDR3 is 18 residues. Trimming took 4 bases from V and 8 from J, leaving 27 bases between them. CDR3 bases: TGTGCCAGCAGTGCCCGGGACTCCGGTCGACCATTGGGGCATGAGCAGTTCTTC. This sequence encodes CASSARDSGRPLGHEQFF.

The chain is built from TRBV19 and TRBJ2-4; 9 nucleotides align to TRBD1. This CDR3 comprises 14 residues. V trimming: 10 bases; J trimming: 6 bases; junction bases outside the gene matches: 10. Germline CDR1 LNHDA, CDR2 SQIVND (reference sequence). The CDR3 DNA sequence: TGTGCCACACAGGGACAGGGCCGTGGAAACATTCAGTACTTC. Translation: CATQGQGRGNIQYF.

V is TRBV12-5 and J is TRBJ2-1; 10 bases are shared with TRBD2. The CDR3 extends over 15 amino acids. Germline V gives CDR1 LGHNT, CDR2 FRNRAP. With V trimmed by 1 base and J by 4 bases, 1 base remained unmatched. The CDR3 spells CASGLGTSGYNEQFF. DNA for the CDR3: TGTGCTAGTGGTTTGGGGACTAGCGGTTACAATGAGCAGTTCTTC. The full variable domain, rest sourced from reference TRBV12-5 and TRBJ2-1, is DARVTQTPRHKVTEMGQEVTMRCQPILGHNTVFWYRQTMMQGLELLAYFRNRAPLDDSGMPKDRFSAEMPDATLATLKIQPSEPRDSAVYFCASGLGTSGYNEQFFGPGTRLTVL.

CDR3 nucleotides: TGTGCCAGCAGCTCCCTGGGGGCTGCGAACACTGAAGCTTTCTTT. Its protein product is CASSSLGAANTEAFF. This sequence joins TRBV14 and TRBJ1-1, with D possibly being TRBD1 (6 bases). The CDR3 has 15 residues. Per germline, CDR1 SGHDN and CDR2 FVKESK. The V end was cut by 5 bases, the J end by 1 base, with 14 bases between.

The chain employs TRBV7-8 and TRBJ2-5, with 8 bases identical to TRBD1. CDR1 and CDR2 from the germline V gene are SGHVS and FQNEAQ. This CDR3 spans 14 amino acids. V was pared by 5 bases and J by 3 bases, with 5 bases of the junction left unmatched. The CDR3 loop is CASSPMTGEETQYF. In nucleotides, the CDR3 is TGTGCCAGCAGCCCCATGACAGGGGAAGAGACCCAGTACTTC.